These 14 T cell receptor beta chains share one sample of origin, sequenced in a study of T cells in Graves' hyperthyroidism and ophthalmopathy. The investigators amplified TCR beta CDR3 regions from RNA transcripts. First-round RT-PCR with HTBI primers amplified the TCR CDR3 region. TCRdb reprocessed the multiplex PCR reads with MiXCR, giving one entry per CDR3 protein. The sample consists of about 640,000 distinct CDR3 sequences, less than 25% of them appearing once. The specimen sequenced was blood. The receptor set was obtained from a young man with Graves' ophthalmopathy.

The chain combines TRBV28 with TRBJ2-2, with D hard to call. The CDR3 loop spans 13 amino acids. V lost 6 bases and J lost 6, with 11 bases in between. Germline CDR1 is MDHEN and CDR2 is SYDVKM. As DNA, the CDR3 is TGTGCCAGCAGCCTGGACCACCCCGGGGAGCTGTTTTTT. Translating it yields CASSLDHPGELFF.

This clonotype was counted many times. J is TRBJ1-2 and V is TRBV9, with D unclear. CDR3 length equals 12 residues. Trimming removed 0 bases from V and 6 bases from J, with 6 bases in between. CDR1 and CDR2 from the germline V gene are SGDLS and YYNGEE. CDR3 sequence: CASSVGGNGYTF. Here the CDR3 DNA reads TGTGCCAGCAGCGTAGGTGGGAATGGCTACACCTTC.

V is TRBV11-2 and J is TRBJ2-5, with D possibly being TRBD2 (7 bases). The length of the CDR3 is 15 residues. V lost 1 base, J lost 4 bases, and 13 bases lay in between. Germline V gene sequence: CDR1 SGHAT, CDR2 FQNNGV. Written as DNA, the CDR3 is TGTGCCAGCAGCTTAGCGGTGGGGGGGGCAGAGACCCAGTACTTC. Translation: CASSLAVGGAETQYF.

This clonotype has just a few counts. The chain combines TRBV11-2 with TRBJ1-3; D is unresolved. The CDR3 loop spans 18 amino acids. The V end was cut by 2 bases, the J end by 0 bases, with 17 bases between. The germline CDR1 and CDR2 sequences are SGHAT and FQNNGV. This CDR3 is CASSLNSGRQYSGNTIYF. DNA of the CDR3: TGTGCCAGCAGCTTAAATTCCGGGAGGCAGTACTCTGGAAACACCATATATTTT.

This clonotype appeared a few times. The CDR3 DNA is TGTGCCAGCAGACCCTTTGCGGGACTAGCGGGAGTCAATGAGCAGTTCTTC. This encodes CASRPFAGLAGVNEQFF. V and J are TRBV6-2 or TRBV6-3 and TRBJ2-1; 14 bases agree with TRBD2. CDR1 MNHEY and CDR2 SVGEGT come from the germline V gene. The trim removed 6 bases at V and 6 bases at J, leaving 10 bases unmatched. The CDR3 length is 17 residues.

The chain employs TRBV20-1 and TRBJ2-5; no definite D call. From germline, CDR1 is DFQATT and CDR2 SNEGSKA (reference sequence). The V end lost 1 base, the J end lost 5 bases, and 11 bases lay between the germline ends. CDR3 length equals 13 residues. The DNA for the CDR3 is TGCAGTGCTAGAGCTCCCCCCCAGGAGACCCAGTACTTC. Its protein product is CSARAPPQETQYF.

V gene TRBV14 combines with J gene TRBJ2-1; D may match TRBD1 or TRBD2 (5 bases each). The CDR3 has 15 residues. Germline V gene data show CDR1 as SGHDN and CDR2 as FVKESK. V was cut by 0 bases and J by 7 bases, with 13 bases left in between. The chain's CDR3 is CASSQDGDVANEQFF. In nucleotides, the CDR3 is TGTGCCAGCAGCCAAGATGGGGACGTAGCTAATGAGCAGTTCTTC.

The chain recombines TRBV5-1 with TRBJ2-3; D is perhaps TRBD2 (6 bases). CDR1 and CDR2 (germline): SGHRS, YFSETQ. The CDR3 covers 16 residues. V lost 4 bases and J 0 bases, leaving 15 bases between the germline ends. As DNA, the CDR3 is TGCGCCAGCAGCAACGGACTAACCCAAAGCACAGATACGCAGTATTTT. Protein: CASSNGLTQSTDTQYF.

This clonotype was counted between two and nine times. The chain couples TRBV5-1 to TRBJ2-3, with TRBD2 matching over 8 bases. The germline V gene encodes CDR1 SGHRS and CDR2 YFSETQ. The CDR3 runs to 16 residues. V shed 4 bases, J shed 0 bases, and the junction held 7 bases outside the gene matches. The CDR3 protein is CASSRDSGKSTDTQYF. The CDR3 nucleotides read TGCGCCAGCAGCCGTGATAGCGGGAAAAGCACAGATACGCAGTATTTT. Full variable domain (rest looked up from reference TRBV5-1 and TRBJ2-3): KAGVTQTPRYLIKTRGQQVTLSCSPISGHRSVSWYQQTPGQGLQFLFEYFSETQRNKGNFPGRFSGRQFSNSRSEMNVSTLELGDSALYLCASSRDSGKSTDTQYFGPGTRLTVL.

About this clonotype: The CDR3 carries no conserved terminal phenylalanine or tryptophan, so it likely arises from a read error. The chain employs TRBV7-9 and TRBJ2-3, with a tentative D call TRBD1 (5 bases). The V end was cut by 5 bases, the J end by 0 bases, with 9 bases between. The CDR3 loop spans 14 amino acids. Per the germline V gene, CDR1 is SEHNR and CDR2 is FQNEAQ (reference sequence). In DNA, the CDR3 is TGTGCCAGCAGCGGAAGACAGAGCACAGATACGCAGTATTCT. Amino acid sequence: CASSGRQSTDTQYS.

The V gene is TRBV7-2, the J gene TRBJ2-3; 7 bases fit TRBD1. After removal of 4 bases from V and 3 bases from J, the junction contained 19 bases not matched to a gene. The CDR3 contains 19 residues. The germline gives CDR1 SGHTA, CDR2 FQGNSA. The CDR3 nucleotides are TGTGCCAGCAGCTCAGGAACTTACAGGGGCTACTCAATAACAGATACGCAGTATTTT. Its protein is CASSSGTYRGYSITDTQYF.

The chain employs TRBV5-6 and TRBJ2-3, with TRBD2 matching over 7 bases. This CDR3 is built from 15 residues. CDR1 is SGHDT, CDR2 YYEEEE, per germline. Trimming took 4 bases from V and 0 from J; bases not matched to a gene: 5. This CDR3 reads CASSRAGPSTDTQYF. The CDR3 bases are TGTGCCAGCAGCCGAGCGGGACCGAGCACAGATACGCAGTATTTT.

V usage is TRBV28 and J usage is TRBJ1-5; maybe TRBD1 (5 bases). Germline lookup yields CDR1 MDHEN and CDR2 SYDVKM. V lost 3 bases to trimming and J lost 3 bases, with 9 bases between them. The CDR3 length is 14 residues. In DNA form, the CDR3 reads TGTGCCAGCAGTTTGGGGACTCTCAATCAGCCCCAGCATTTT. This sequence encodes CASSLGTLNQPQHF.

The sample holds many counts of this clonotype. The V and J genes are TRBV5-1 and TRBJ1-1; possible D gene TRBD1, 6 bases. The CDR3 consists of 15 residues. Germline V lookup: CDR1 SGHRS, CDR2 YFSETQ. Deletions cut 0 bases from V and 0 bases from J, with 9 bases between. CDR3 nucleotide sequence: TGCGCCAGCAGCTTGGCCGGGACAATGAACACTGAAGCTTTCTTT. Translated: CASSLAGTMNTEAFF.